This T cell receptor (beta chain) was found in a study of T cells in tumors after PD-1 blockade. Looking at the study overall: Treatment was either pembrolizumab 200 mg every 3 weeks or cemiplimab 350 mg every 2 weeks.

The method was immunoSEQ multiplex PCR; TCRdb's version includes in-frame clones alone and lacks a portion of them. The top ten clones hold under 30% of a sample with 10,000 to 15,000 clones, around 57% of them seen once. This clone was seen once. What it binds is unknown. CDR3 length: 14 residues. Germline CDR1 MGHDK, CDR2 SYGVNS. Trimming took 6 bases from V and 4 from J, leaving 15 bases between them. Study-level points and caveats: In squamous cell carcinoma, roughly 50% of expanded exhausted clones were novel.

The source material was tumor tissue, sampled before anti-PD-1 treatment. The clonotype comes from a human donor with cutaneous squamous cell carcinoma. V and J are TRBV25-1 and TRBJ2-5; the D gene is possibly TRBD1 (6 bases). The CDR3 loop is CASSASTGSETQYF. The CDR3 region has the DNA TGTGCCAGCAGCGCCTCGACAGGCTCAGAGACCCAGTACTTC.